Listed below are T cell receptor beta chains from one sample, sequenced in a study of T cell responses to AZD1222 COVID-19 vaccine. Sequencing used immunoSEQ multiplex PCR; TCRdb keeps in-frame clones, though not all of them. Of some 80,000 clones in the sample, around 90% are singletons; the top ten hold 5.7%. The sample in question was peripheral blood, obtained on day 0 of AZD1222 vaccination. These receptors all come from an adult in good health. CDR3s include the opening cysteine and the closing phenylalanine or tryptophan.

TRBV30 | CAWTHRAGANVLTF
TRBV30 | CAWSVNIGGRGPTEAFF
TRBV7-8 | CASSLEGLQPQHF
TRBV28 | CASSIGRGIGNTIYF
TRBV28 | CASRAGTGVTEAFF
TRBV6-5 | CASSYTSLYTEAFF
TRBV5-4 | CASSPGTGGWYGYTF
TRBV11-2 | CASSLQGLRDTQYF
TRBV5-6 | CASSLRLIRANTEAFF
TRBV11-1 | CASSLTNTEAFF
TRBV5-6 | CASTRVGPLSGNTIYF
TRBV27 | CASSPTLLGTGSYEQYF
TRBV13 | CASSLGAGFSSPLHF
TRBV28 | CASSFGLEVQPQHF
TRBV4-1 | CASSRGQPGKTIYTF
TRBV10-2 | CASSERGLTYGYTF
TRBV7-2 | CASSLWQGDSGNTIYF
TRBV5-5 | CASSALGGNSPLHF
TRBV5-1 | CASSLEKTLNTEAFF
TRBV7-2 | CASSLAAMGQKLFF
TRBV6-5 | CASSSTLGQGGYTF
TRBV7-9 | CASSLAGGYNQPQHF
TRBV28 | CASSSWVDYEQYF
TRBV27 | CASRQPTGPNYGYTF
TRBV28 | CASSLGLLDEQYF
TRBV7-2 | CASSGTGNTGELFF
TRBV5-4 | CASSLITPSGETQYF
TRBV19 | CASSIVVLLGIGTEAFF
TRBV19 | CASSVPGLAGGTDTQYF
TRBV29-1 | CSVALLLGGLEQYF
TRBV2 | CASSQGAQGYTF
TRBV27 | CASTYGLASTDTQYF
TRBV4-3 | CASSQDLGGAFYEQYF
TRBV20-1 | CSASMLSRGFSTEAFF
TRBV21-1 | CASSKETRPGNTIYF
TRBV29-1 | CSGVGGSGFYGYTF
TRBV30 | CAWIQSPRTGELFF
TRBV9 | CASSVASGGTDTQYF
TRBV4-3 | CASSPRRGSRDSPLHF
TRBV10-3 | CAIGSPQGIGSGANVLTF
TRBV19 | CASSMGGAGNQPQHF
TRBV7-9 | CASSHPDRDTEAFF
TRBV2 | CASSDGGLGYEQYF
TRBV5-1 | CASSSFGNEKLFF